The entry below describes one TCR beta chain. Assay used: immunoSEQ multiplex PCR; TCRdb lists only in-frame clones, some missing. The repertoire holds some 260,000 clones, less than 85% seen once, with 4.5% to 6% in the top ten. The germline V gene has CDR1 SNHLY and CDR2 FYNNEI. J gave up 9 bases and V 3 bases, and 4 bases lay outside the gene matches. CDR3 length: 14 amino acids. The sample comes from a study of blood T cell repertoires in COVID-19. The sequence derives from an elderly woman with active or convalescent COVID-19. The chain joins TRBV2 to TRBJ1-6; 8 bases match TRBD1. Specimen: peripheral blood. CDR3: CASSDSQGASPLHF. Here the CDR3 DNA reads TGTGCCAGCAGTGATTCCCAGGGGGCTTCACCCCTCCACTTT.